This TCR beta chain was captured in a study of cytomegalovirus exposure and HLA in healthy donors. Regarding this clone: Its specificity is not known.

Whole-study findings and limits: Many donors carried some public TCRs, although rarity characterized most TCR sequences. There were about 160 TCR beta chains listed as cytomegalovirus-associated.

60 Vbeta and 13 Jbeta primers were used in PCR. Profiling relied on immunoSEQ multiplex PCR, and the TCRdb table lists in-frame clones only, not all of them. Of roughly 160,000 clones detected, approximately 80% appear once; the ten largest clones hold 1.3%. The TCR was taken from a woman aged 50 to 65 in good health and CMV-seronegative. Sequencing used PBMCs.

This CDR3 reads CASSLSGTPIPGETQYF. CDR3 bases: TGTGCCAGCAGTTTAAGTGGGACTCCAATCCCAGGGGAGACCCAGTACTTC. This chain joins TRBV28 and TRBJ2-5; maybe TRBD2 (6 bases). CDR1 and CDR2 from the germline V gene are MDHEN and SYDVKM. Deletions cut 2 bases from V and 5 bases from J, with 21 bases between. The CDR3 runs to 17 residues.